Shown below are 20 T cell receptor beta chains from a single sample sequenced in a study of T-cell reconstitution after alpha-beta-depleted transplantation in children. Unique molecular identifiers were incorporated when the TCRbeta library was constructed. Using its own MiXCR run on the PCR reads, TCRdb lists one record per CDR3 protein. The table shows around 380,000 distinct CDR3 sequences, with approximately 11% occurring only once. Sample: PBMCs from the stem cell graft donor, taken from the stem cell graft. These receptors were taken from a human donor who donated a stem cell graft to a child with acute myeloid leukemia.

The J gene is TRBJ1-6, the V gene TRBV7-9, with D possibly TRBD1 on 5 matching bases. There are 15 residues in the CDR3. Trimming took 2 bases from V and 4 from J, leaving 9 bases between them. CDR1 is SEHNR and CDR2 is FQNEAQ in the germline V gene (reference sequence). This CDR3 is CASSLQGAYNSPLHF. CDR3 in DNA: TGTGCCAGCAGCTTACAAGGGGCTTATAATTCACCCCTCCACTTT.

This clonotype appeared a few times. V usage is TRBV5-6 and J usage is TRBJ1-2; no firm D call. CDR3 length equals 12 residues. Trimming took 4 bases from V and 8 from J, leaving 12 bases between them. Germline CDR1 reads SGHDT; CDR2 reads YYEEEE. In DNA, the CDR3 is TGTGCCAGCAGCCGAATGGTGGGAGGCTACACCTTC. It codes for CASSRMVGGYTF.

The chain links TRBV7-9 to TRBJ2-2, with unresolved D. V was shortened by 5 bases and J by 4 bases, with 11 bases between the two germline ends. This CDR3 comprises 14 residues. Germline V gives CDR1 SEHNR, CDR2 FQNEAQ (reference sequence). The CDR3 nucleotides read TGTGCCAGCAGCCAAGCAAGGGTCACCGGGGAGCTGTTTTTT. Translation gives CASSQARVTGELFF.

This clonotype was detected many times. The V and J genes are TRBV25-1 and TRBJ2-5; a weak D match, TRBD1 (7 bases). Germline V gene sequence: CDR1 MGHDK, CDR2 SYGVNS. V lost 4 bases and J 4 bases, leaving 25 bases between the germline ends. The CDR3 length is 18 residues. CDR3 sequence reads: CASSGLKGKGAGRETQYF. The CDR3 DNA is TGTGCCAGCAGTGGGCTGAAGGGGAAGGGGGCGGGAAGAGAGACCCAGTACTTC. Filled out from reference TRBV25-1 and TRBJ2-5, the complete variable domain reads EADIYQTPRYLVIGTGKKITLECSQTMGHDKMYWYQQDPGMELHLIHYSYGVNSTEKGDLSSESTVSRIRTEHFPLTLESARPSHTSQYLCASSGLKGKGAGRETQYFGPGTRLLVL.

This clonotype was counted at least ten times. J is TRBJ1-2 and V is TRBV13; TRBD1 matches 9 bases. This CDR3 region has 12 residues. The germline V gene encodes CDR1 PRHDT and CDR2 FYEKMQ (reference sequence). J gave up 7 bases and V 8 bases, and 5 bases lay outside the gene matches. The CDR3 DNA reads TGTGCCAGCGGGGGGACAGGGTTTGGCTACACCTTC. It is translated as CASGGTGFGYTF.

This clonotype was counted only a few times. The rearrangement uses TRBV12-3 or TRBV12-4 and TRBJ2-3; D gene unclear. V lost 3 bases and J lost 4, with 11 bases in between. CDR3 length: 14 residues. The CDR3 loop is CASSLGQRPDTQYF. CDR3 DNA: TGTGCCAGCAGTTTGGGCCAGCGCCCAGATACGCAGTATTTT.

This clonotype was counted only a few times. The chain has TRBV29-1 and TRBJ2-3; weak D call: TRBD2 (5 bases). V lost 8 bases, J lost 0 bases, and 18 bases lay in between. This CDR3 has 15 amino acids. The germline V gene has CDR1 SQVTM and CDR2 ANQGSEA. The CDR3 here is CSSRGWSASTDTQYF. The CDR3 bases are TGCAGCTCTCGGGGTTGGTCAGCCAGCACAGATACGCAGTATTTT.

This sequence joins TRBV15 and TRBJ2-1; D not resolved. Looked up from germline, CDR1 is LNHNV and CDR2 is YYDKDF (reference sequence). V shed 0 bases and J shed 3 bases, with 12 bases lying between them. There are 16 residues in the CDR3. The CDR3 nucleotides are TGTGCCACCAGCAGAGATTTAGGTTCTGACTACAATGAGCAGTTCTTC. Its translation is CATSRDLGSDYNEQFF. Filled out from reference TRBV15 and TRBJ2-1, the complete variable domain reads DAMVIQNPRYQVTQFGKPVTLSCSQTLNHNVMYWYQQKSSQAPKLLFHYYDKDFNNEADTPDNFQSRRPNTSFCFLDIRSPGLGDTAMYLCATSRDLGSDYNEQFFGPGTRLTVL.

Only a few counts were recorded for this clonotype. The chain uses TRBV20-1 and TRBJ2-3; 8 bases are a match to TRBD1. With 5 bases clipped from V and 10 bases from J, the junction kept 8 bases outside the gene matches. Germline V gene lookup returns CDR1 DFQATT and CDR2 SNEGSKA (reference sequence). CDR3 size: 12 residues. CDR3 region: CSALDPGQAQYF. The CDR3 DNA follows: TGCAGTGCTCTGGACCCGGGACAGGCGCAGTATTTT.

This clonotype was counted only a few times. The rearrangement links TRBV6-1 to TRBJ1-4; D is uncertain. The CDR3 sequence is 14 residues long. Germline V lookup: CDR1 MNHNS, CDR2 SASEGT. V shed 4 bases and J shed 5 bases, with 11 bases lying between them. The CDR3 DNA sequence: TGTGCCAGCAGTGGGTCCGCCTGGAATGAAAAACTGTTTTTT. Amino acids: CASSGSAWNEKLFF.

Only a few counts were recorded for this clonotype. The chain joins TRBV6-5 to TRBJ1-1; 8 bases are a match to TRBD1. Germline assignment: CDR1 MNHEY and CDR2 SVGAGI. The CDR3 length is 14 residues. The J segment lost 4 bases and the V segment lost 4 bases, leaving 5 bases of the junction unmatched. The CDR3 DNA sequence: TGTGCCAGCAGTTCGAAAGACAGGGGCACTGAAGCTTTCTTT. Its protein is CASSSKDRGTEAFF.

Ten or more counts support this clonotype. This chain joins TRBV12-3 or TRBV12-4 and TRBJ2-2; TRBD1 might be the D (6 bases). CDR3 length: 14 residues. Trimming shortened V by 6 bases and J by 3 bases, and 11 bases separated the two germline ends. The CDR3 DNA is TGTGCCAGCAGCGCCCAGGGGTACACCGGGGAGCTGTTTTTT. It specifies CASSAQGYTGELFF.

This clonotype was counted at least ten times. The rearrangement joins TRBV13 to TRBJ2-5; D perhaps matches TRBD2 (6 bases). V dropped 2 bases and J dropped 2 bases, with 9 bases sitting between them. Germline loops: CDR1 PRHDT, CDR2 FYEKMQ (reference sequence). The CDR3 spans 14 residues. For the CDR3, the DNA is TGTGCCAGCAGCTTAAGGGCGGGACAAGAGACCCAGTACTTC. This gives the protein CASSLRAGQETQYF.

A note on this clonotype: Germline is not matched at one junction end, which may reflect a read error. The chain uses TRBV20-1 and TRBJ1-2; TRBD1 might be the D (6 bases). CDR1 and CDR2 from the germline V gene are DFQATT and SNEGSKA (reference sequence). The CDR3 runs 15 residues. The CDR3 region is CCARDGRGAGYGYTF. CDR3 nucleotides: TGCTGTGCTAGAGATGGGCGGGGGGCTGGCTATGGCTACACCTTC.

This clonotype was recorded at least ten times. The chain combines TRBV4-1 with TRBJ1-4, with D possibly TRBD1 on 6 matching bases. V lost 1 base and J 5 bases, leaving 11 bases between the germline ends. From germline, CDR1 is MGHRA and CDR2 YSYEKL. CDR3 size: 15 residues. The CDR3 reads CASSQVPGANEKLFF. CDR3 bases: TGCGCCAGCAGCCAAGTACCAGGGGCGAATGAAAAACTGTTTTTT.

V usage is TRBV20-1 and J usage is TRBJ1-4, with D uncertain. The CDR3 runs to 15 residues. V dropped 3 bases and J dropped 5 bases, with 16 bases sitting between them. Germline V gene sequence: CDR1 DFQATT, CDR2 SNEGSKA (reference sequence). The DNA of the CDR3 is TGCAGTGCTAGCTCTGGGTCAAAGCTAAATGAAAAACTGTTTTTT. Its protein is CSASSGSKLNEKLFF.

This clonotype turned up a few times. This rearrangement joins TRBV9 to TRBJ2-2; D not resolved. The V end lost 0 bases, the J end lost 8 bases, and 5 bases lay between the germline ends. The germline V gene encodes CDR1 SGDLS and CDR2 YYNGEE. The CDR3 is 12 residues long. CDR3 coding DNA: TGTGCCAGCAGCGTAGAAGGAGGGGAGCTGTTTTTT. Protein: CASSVEGGELFF.

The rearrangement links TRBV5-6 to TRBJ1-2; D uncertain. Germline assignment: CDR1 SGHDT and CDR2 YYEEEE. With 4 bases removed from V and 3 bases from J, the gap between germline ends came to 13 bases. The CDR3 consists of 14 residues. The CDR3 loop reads CASSAYSGDYGYTF. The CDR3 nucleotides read TGTGCCAGCAGCGCATACAGTGGTGACTATGGCTACACCTTC.

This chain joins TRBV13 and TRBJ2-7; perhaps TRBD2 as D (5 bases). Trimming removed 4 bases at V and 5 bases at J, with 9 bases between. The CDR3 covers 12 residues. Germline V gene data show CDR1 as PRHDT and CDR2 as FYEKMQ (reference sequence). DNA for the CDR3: TGTGCCAGCAGCTCCCTCGGGAACGAGCAGTACTTC. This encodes CASSSLGNEQYF.

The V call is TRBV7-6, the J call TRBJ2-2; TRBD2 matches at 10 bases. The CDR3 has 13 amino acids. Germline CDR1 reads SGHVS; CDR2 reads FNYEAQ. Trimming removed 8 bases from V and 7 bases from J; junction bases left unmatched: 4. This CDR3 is CASGASGSGELFF. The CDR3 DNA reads TGTGCCAGCGGGGCTAGCGGGAGCGGGGAGCTGTTTTTT.